This entry lists 29 T cell receptor beta chains sequenced from one sample in a study of neurological immune-mediated disorders. From the 5' RACE reads, TCRdb called clonotypes with MiXCR, one entry per CDR3 protein. The sample includes 50,000 or so distinct CDR3 sequences, approximately 3.9% seen only once; the top ten take approximately 1.6%. The sample consisted of PBMCs. These receptors were taken from a man aged 25-40 years with multiple sclerosis.

This clonotype was observed many times. The gene calls are TRBV20-1 and TRBJ2-1, with 11 bases lining up with TRBD2. The germline CDR1 and CDR2 sequences are DFQATT and SNEGSKA (reference sequence). This CDR3 has 13 amino acids. The CDR3 protein is CRATSGGNNEQFF. The CDR3 DNA reads as TGCAGGGCAACTAGCGGGGGTAACAATGAGCAGTTCTTC.

The chain links TRBV15 to TRBJ2-5, with a possible D match to TRBD2 (6 bases). The CDR3 covers 15 residues. The V end lost 5 bases, the J end lost 5 bases, and 18 bases lay between the germline ends. Germline V lookup: CDR1 LNHNV, CDR2 YYDKDF (reference sequence). CDR3 amino acids: CATSGVGRGPETQYF. CDR3 in DNA: TGTGCCACCAGCGGGGTAGGGCGGGGTCCGGAGACCCAGTACTTC.

This clonotype was counted at least ten times. The chain employs TRBV9 and TRBJ2-2; D uncertain. The CDR3 runs 14 residues. Germline loops: CDR1 SGDLS, CDR2 YYNGEE. Trimming stripped 5 bases from V and 3 bases from J, with 11 bases between. CDR3 coding DNA: TGTGCCAGCAGTCTTATCGGAGACACCGGGGAGCTGTTTTTT. It specifies CASSLIGDTGELFF.

This chain links TRBV12-5 with TRBJ2-3; D unclear. The CDR3 sequence is 13 residues long. Looked up from germline, CDR1 is LGHNT and CDR2 is FRNRAP. Between the trimmed V and J ends, which lost 5 bases and 4 bases, there was a span of 10 bases. CDR3: CASGIGKADTQYF. DNA for the CDR3: TGTGCTAGTGGTATCGGAAAGGCAGATACGCAGTATTTT.

This clonotype has ten or more counts. The V gene is TRBV20-1, the J gene TRBJ1-5; TRBD1 is a possible D gene (6 bases). The CDR3 has 14 residues. CDR1 DFQATT and CDR2 SNEGSKA come from the germline V gene (reference sequence). Trimming left V 0 bases short and J 9 bases short, with 15 bases between. The chain's CDR3 is CSARDQDRLTPQHF. As DNA, the CDR3 is TGCAGTGCTAGAGATCAAGACAGGTTGACGCCCCAGCATTTT.

This clonotype was seen repeatedly, ten times or more. The CDR3 protein is CASRSTSGRGYEQYF. DNA of the CDR3: TGTGCCAGCAGATCTACTAGCGGGAGGGGATACGAGCAGTACTTC. The chain joins TRBV28 to TRBJ2-7; 13 nucleotides agree with TRBD2. J lost 4 bases, V lost 6 bases, and 6 bases had no gene match. Looked up from germline, CDR1 is MDHEN and CDR2 is SYDVKM. The CDR3 is made up of 15 amino acids.

This clonotype was seen ten or more times. The genes are TRBV5-1 and TRBJ1-2, with D hard to call. Trimming stripped 0 bases from V and 10 bases from J, with 7 bases between. The CDR3 totals 11 residues. CDR1 and CDR2 (germline): SGHRS, YFSETQ. CDR3 bases: TGCGCCAGCAGCTTGGGGCCCACCTACACCTTC. Translation: CASSLGPTYTF.

This clonotype was seen a handful of times. This chain links TRBV18 with TRBJ2-7; D unresolved. The CDR3 loop spans 13 amino acids. V shed 3 bases and J shed 3 bases, with 9 bases lying between them. Germline V gene sequence: CDR1 KGHSH, CDR2 LQKENI. This chain's CDR3 is CASSPGINYEQYF. CDR3 coding DNA: TGTGCCAGCTCACCTGGCATCAACTACGAGCAGTACTTC.

This clonotype was seen ten or more times. The CDR3 here is CASSRQGREFF. Here the CDR3 DNA reads TGTGCCAGCAGCCGCCAGGGTCGGGAGTTCTTC. This chain connects TRBV7-9 to TRBJ2-1; possible D gene TRBD1, 5 bases. Trimming took 5 bases from V and 14 from J, leaving 13 bases between them. Germline CDR1 and CDR2: SEHNR and FQNEAQ (reference sequence). The CDR3 runs to 11 residues.

This clonotype was recorded at least ten times. The chain combines TRBV4-2 with TRBJ2-7; D unclear. CDR1 LGHNA and CDR2 YNFKEQ come from the germline V gene. Trimming took 1 base from V and 0 from J, leaving 13 bases between them. The CDR3 covers 16 residues. CDR3 in amino acids: CASSQVWQSSSYEQYF. The CDR3 nucleotides read TGTGCCAGCAGCCAAGTCTGGCAGTCGAGCTCCTACGAGCAGTACTTC.

This clonotype was observed at least ten times. V and J are TRBV29-1 and TRBJ2-7; unclear D gene. Trimming took 8 bases from V and 0 from J, leaving 14 bases between them. The CDR3 has 13 amino acids. The germline V gene has CDR1 SQVTM and CDR2 ANQGSEA. Here the CDR3 DNA reads TGCAGCTTCGCCTGGGCCTCCTCCTACGAGCAGTACTTC. Translating gives CSFAWASSYEQYF.

In regard to this clonotype: This may arise from a read error, as a much more abundant clone is one base away. This chain joins TRBV7-2 and TRBJ2-3; either TRBD1 or TRBD2 may supply D (6 bases each). V was shortened by 1 base and J by 5 bases, with 13 bases between the two germline ends. The length of the CDR3 is 15 residues. The germline V gene has CDR1 SGHTA and CDR2 FQGNSA. The CDR3 coding sequence is TGTACCAGCAGCTTAGGTGGGGGGCCTGGAGATACGCAGTATTTT. Translating it yields CTSSLGGGPGDTQYF.

This clonotype was seen repeatedly, ten times or more. This chain joins TRBV10-1 and TRBJ2-5; 7 bases agree with TRBD1. Per germline, CDR1 WNHNN and CDR2 SYGVQD (reference sequence). The CDR3 is 17 amino acids. The junction had 18 bases not matched to a gene; V was cut back by 7 bases and J by 4 bases. The CDR3 DNA follows: TGCGCCAGCATCCGGGACAGACCCCCACTGGGTCGAGAGACCCAGTACTTC. Protein: CASIRDRPPLGRETQYF.

V and J are TRBV5-1 and TRBJ1-1, with TRBD1 matching 9 bases. The germline gives CDR1 SGHRS, CDR2 YFSETQ. V lost 5 bases, J lost 4 bases, and 12 bases stayed unmatched. The CDR3 extends over 16 amino acids. CDR3 nucleotides: TGCGCCAGCAGTCTCGAGCCACAGGGGGCAAGCACTGAAGCTTTCTTT. Translating it yields CASSLEPQGASTEAFF.

This clonotype has at least ten counts. J is TRBJ2-1 and V is TRBV2; D not certain. Germline loops: CDR1 SNHLY, CDR2 FYNNEI. Trimming pared 4 bases from V and 6 bases from J, leaving 10 bases between. The length of the CDR3 is 13 residues. In DNA form, the CDR3 reads TGTGCCAGCAGTGCCCGGGCTCTCAATGAGCAGTTCTTC. Protein: CASSARALNEQFF.

This clonotype has at least ten counts. The rearrangement uses TRBV20-1 and TRBJ1-3; D gene unclear. Germline V lookup: CDR1 DFQATT, CDR2 SNEGSKA (reference sequence). The CDR3 loop spans 11 amino acids. Trimming removed 3 bases at V and 4 bases at J, with 4 bases between. The CDR3 sequence: CSARKGNTIYF. The CDR3 nucleotides are TGCAGTGCTAGGAAGGGAAACACCATATATTTT.

Of note for this clonotype: Since a much larger clone is just one base distant, this may be a read error. The chain combines TRBV20-1 with TRBJ2-3, with TRBD2 matching 8 bases. The length of the CDR3 is 15 residues. Germline V lookup: CDR1 DFQATT, CDR2 SNEGSKA (reference sequence). V shed 6 bases, J shed 1 base, and the junction held 9 bases outside the gene matches. The CDR3 bases are TGCAGTGCCGGACAGCGGGAGTTAGGCACAGATACGCAGTATTTT. It translates to CSAGQRELGTDTQYF.

At least ten counts were recorded for this clonotype. The chain combines TRBV15 with TRBJ2-1, with a possible D match to TRBD1 (6 bases). V dropped 2 bases and J dropped 0 bases, with 14 bases sitting between them. Germline CDR1 reads LNHNV; CDR2 reads YYDKDF (reference sequence). The CDR3 consists of 17 residues. This chain's CDR3 is CATSRTRTASSYNEQFF. The DNA of the CDR3 is TGTGCCACCAGCAGAACTCGGACAGCGAGCTCCTACAATGAGCAGTTCTTC.

J is TRBJ2-7 and V is TRBV5-6; D may be TRBD1 (6 bases). Per the germline V gene, CDR1 is SGHDT and CDR2 is YYEEEE. V was clipped by 1 base and J by 4 bases, with 12 bases between them. The CDR3 contains 14 residues. The CDR3 loop is CASSLLDRSYEQYF. Here the CDR3 DNA reads TGTGCCAGCAGCTTGCTGGACAGAAGTTACGAGCAGTACTTC.

This clonotype was recorded many times. The chain is built from TRBV20-1 and TRBJ2-7; D not certain. The V end lost 3 bases, the J end lost 0 bases, and 3 bases lay between the germline ends. This CDR3 is 11 amino acids long. CDR1 and CDR2 from the germline V gene are DFQATT and SNEGSKA (reference sequence). CDR3 sequence: CSASDSYEQYF. The CDR3 coding sequence is TGCAGTGCTAGTGACTCCTACGAGCAGTACTTC.

CDR3 DNA: TGCAGTGCCACCGTACGTCTGAACACTGAAGCTTTCTTT. Its protein product is CSATVRLNTEAFF. The gene calls are TRBV20-1 and TRBJ1-1; D unresolved. The germline V and J ends were trimmed by 6 bases and 0 bases, with 11 bases remaining between them. The CDR3 covers 13 residues. Germline V lookup: CDR1 DFQATT, CDR2 SNEGSKA (reference sequence).

In its sample, this clonotype was seen many times. The genes are TRBV5-1 and TRBJ1-1; no reliable D call. CDR1 and CDR2 from the germline V gene are SGHRS and YFSETQ. The CDR3 totals 14 residues. V lost 6 bases and J 0 bases, leaving 12 bases between the germline ends. The CDR3 region is CASKGVLMNTEAFF. The CDR3, as DNA: TGCGCCAGCAAGGGTGTCTTAATGAACACTGAAGCTTTCTTT.

This clonotype appeared many times. The genes are TRBV6-5 and TRBJ2-1; 12 nucleotides line up with TRBD2. Looked up from germline, CDR1 is MNHEY and CDR2 is SVGAGI. J lost 7 bases, V lost 6 bases, and 7 bases had no gene match. This CDR3 contains 15 residues. For the CDR3, the DNA is TGTGCCAGCAGCCCTAGCGGGGGGGCGTGGAATGAGCAGTTCTTC. It yields the protein CASSPSGGAWNEQFF.

This clonotype came up many times. V usage is TRBV7-8 and J usage is TRBJ2-3; D is possibly TRBD1 or TRBD2 (5 bases each). The CDR3 sequence is 14 residues long. Germline V lookup: CDR1 SGHVS, CDR2 FQNEAQ. V gave up 1 base and J gave up 4 bases, with 9 bases separating them. CDR3: CASSLGTGPDTQYF. For the CDR3, the DNA is TGTGCCAGCAGCTTAGGGACGGGACCAGATACGCAGTATTTT.

The CDR3 loop is CASSEAPPSGTYNEQFF. The CDR3 DNA reads TGTGCCAGCAGTGAAGCCCCCCCTAGCGGGACCTACAATGAGCAGTTCTTC. The chain links TRBV6-1 to TRBJ2-1; 9 nucleotides line up with TRBD2. J lost 2 bases, V lost 0 bases, and 5 bases had no gene match. In germline, CDR1 is MNHNS, CDR2 SASEGT. This CDR3 comprises 17 residues.

This clonotype has a count of ten or more. The rearrangement uses TRBV28 and TRBJ1-3, with a weak D call TRBD1 (5 bases). Germline CDR1 reads MDHEN; CDR2 reads SYDVKM. The CDR3 is made up of 13 amino acids. V was shortened by 6 bases and J by 0 bases, with 6 bases between the two germline ends. The CDR3 DNA is TGTGCCAGCAGCAGGGTCTCTGGAAACACCATATATTTT. It translates to CASSRVSGNTIYF.

This clonotype was recorded at least ten times. V usage is TRBV5-1 and J usage is TRBJ2-2; a possible D gene is TRBD2 (6 bases). V shed 7 bases and J shed 3 bases, with 10 bases lying between them. Germline V CDR1 and CDR2: SGHRS, YFSETQ. The CDR3 has 13 residues. In DNA form, the CDR3 reads TGCGCCAGCCGGGTAGCGGACACCGGGGAGCTGTTTTTT. This encodes CASRVADTGELFF.

This clonotype was counted between two and nine times. This chain connects TRBV20-1 to TRBJ2-7; unclear D gene. Between the trimmed V and J ends, which lost 1 base and 0 bases, there was a span of 10 bases. Germline values: CDR1 DFQATT, CDR2 SNEGSKA (reference sequence). The CDR3 is 14 amino acids. CDR3 in amino acids: CSARARTVSYEQYF. Here the CDR3 DNA reads TGCAGTGCTAGAGCGAGGACGGTCTCCTACGAGCAGTACTTC.

This clonotype was recorded at least ten times. The V and J genes are TRBV25-1 and TRBJ2-1; 8 bases align to TRBD1. V was pared by 2 bases and J by 4 bases, with 7 bases of the junction left unmatched. The CDR3 is 16 residues long. The germline V gene has CDR1 MGHDK and CDR2 SYGVNS. As DNA, the CDR3 is TGTGCCAGCAGTGAAGTTTCCGGGGACAGGTACAATGAGCAGTTCTTC. It translates to CASSEVSGDRYNEQFF.